The T cell receptor beta chain described here comes from a study of CD8 T cells in Susac syndrome. RNA amounts of 0.5 to 1 ug underwent reverse transcription with random hexamers. TCRdb re-called the immunoSEQ multiplex PCR reads with MiXCR, one entry per CDR3 protein. The repertoire includes 95,000 to 150,000 distinct CDR3 sequences, just under 95% of them detected once, and about 0.28% sits in the top ten. The V and J ends lost 1 base and 3 bases respectively, with 9 bases between them. This CDR3 is 13 amino acids long. Germline V lookup: CDR1 DFQATT, CDR2 SNEGSKA (reference sequence). The chain uses TRBV20-1 and TRBJ1-2, with D possibly matching TRBD1 (6 bases). The receptor's source is a human donor with Susac syndrome. Material: CD8+ T cells from PBMCs. CDR3 bases: TGCAGTGCTAGAGGGACAGTTGACTATGGCTACACCTTC. Amino acids: CSARGTVDYGYTF.